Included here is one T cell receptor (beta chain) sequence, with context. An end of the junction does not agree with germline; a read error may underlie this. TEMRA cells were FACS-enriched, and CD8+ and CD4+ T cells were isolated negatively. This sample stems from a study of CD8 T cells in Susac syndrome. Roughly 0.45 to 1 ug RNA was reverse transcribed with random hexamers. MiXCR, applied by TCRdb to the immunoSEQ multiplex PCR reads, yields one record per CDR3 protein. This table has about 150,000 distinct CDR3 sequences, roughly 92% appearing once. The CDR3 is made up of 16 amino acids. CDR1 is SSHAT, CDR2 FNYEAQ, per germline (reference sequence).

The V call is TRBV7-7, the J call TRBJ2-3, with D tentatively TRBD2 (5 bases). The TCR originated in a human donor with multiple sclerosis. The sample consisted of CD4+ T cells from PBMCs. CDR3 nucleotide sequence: TGTGCTAGCAGCTTAGGGTCTAGCCCACACACAGATACGCAGTATTTT. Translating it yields CASSLGSSPHTDTQYF.